The 19 T cell receptor beta chains presented below share a single source sample, sequenced in a study of identical twins. TCRdb ran MiXCR on the 5' RACE reads and lists one entry per CDR3 protein. Altogether some 440,000 distinct CDR3 sequences are present, roughly 26% being singletons, with the ten largest covering 2.5% to 3.5%. The data were also submitted as part of a second study, on T cells expressing NK-cell markers.

Material: CD4+ T cells sorted from blood. All receptors come from a woman younger than 35 in good health.

V is TRBV20-1 and J is TRBJ1-2; possibly TRBD1 for D (6 bases). V shed 3 bases and J shed 8 bases, with 13 bases lying between them. The V gene's germline CDR1 is DFQATT and CDR2 SNEGSKA (reference sequence). This CDR3 spans 12 amino acids. CDR3 DNA: TGCAGTGCTAGCCTACAGGGCGAGGGCTACACCTTC. Translated, it gives CSASLQGEGYTF.

The V gene is TRBV4-3, the J gene TRBJ1-6; the D gene is possibly TRBD1 (5 bases). V dropped 0 bases and J dropped 8 bases, with 11 bases sitting between them. The germline V gene has CDR1 LGHNA and CDR2 YSLEER. The CDR3 sequence is 15 residues long. The CDR3 bases are TGCGCCAGCAGCCAAGATTCAGGAGGGGATTCACCCCTCCACTTT. This sequence encodes CASSQDSGGDSPLHF.

The chain links TRBV5-1 to TRBJ2-7; 8 nucleotides agree with TRBD1. Per germline, CDR1 SGHRS and CDR2 YFSETQ. CDR3 length: 15 amino acids. The V and J ends lost 0 bases and 2 bases, in that order; junction bases with no gene match: 4. CDR3 amino acids: CASSLGTGLTYEQYF. The CDR3 nucleotides are TGCGCCAGCAGCTTGGGGACAGGGTTGACCTACGAGCAGTACTTC.

This clonotype has just one count. The chain is built from TRBV20-1 and TRBJ1-4, with 10 bases aligning to TRBD1. Germline assignment: CDR1 DFQATT and CDR2 SNEGSKA (reference sequence). V was pared by 5 bases and J by 8 bases, with 8 bases of the junction left unmatched. This CDR3 is 14 amino acids long. The CDR3 sequence is CSAGSGTGDEKLFF. Here the CDR3 DNA reads TGCAGTGCTGGTTCCGGGACAGGGGACGAAAAACTGTTTTTT.

This clonotype appeared a few times. The chain has TRBV15 and TRBJ2-7; maybe TRBD2 (6 bases). Germline loops: CDR1 LNHNV, CDR2 YYDKDF (reference sequence). The CDR3 loop spans 17 amino acids. The ends were cut back, 0 bases at V and 1 base at J, with 16 bases in the middle. The CDR3 spells CATSRDPGLAISYEQYF. DNA of the CDR3: TGTGCCACCAGCAGAGACCCGGGCCTAGCGATTTCCTACGAGCAGTACTTC. Based on the CDR3 plus reference TRBV15 and TRBJ2-7, the full variable domain is DAMVIQNPRYQVTQFGKPVTLSCSQTLNHNVMYWYQQKSSQAPKLLFHYYDKDFNNEADTPDNFQSRRPNTSFCFLDIRSPGLGDTAMYLCATSRDPGLAISYEQYFGPGTRLTVT.

A few counts support this clonotype. The genes are TRBV7-6 and TRBJ1-1; D is unclear. CDR1 and CDR2 (germline): SGHVS, FNYEAQ. This CDR3 is built from 16 residues. Trimming removed 1 base at V and 0 bases at J, with 12 bases between. CDR3 amino acids: CASSLGAGNMNTEAFF. DNA for the CDR3: TGTGCCAGCAGCTTAGGGGCAGGCAACATGAACACTGAAGCTTTCTTT.

The V call is TRBV18, the J call TRBJ1-2, with D possibly being TRBD1 (5 bases). Germline CDR1 KGHSH, CDR2 LQKENI. V was pared by 2 bases and J by 4 bases, with 14 bases between. This CDR3 is built from 15 residues. The CDR3 DNA is TGTGCCAGCTCACCAACAGGAACGCGCACCTATGGCTACACCTTC. Translation: CASSPTGTRTYGYTF.

The chain joins TRBV10-3 to TRBJ2-1, with TRBD1 matching 8 bases. After removal of 6 bases from V and 4 bases from J, the junction contained 2 bases not matched to a gene. The germline V gene has CDR1 ENHRY and CDR2 SYGVKD. This CDR3 contains 13 residues. The CDR3 sequence: CAISGTGYNEQFF. DNA for the CDR3: TGTGCCATCAGCGGGACAGGATACAATGAGCAGTTCTTC.

This clonotype was picked up a small number of times. The chain is built from TRBV12-3 or TRBV12-4 and TRBJ1-4; D might be TRBD1 (5 bases). V was cut by 11 bases and J by 0 bases, with 7 bases left in between. The CDR3 runs 12 residues. The CDR3 coding sequence is TGTGCCTCCAGGGCAACTAATGAAAAACTGTTTTTT. Translating gives CASRATNEKLFF.

This clonotype was seen more than once but under ten times. The chain uses TRBV20-1 and TRBJ2-3; 9 bases fit TRBD2. Germline-derived CDR1 and CDR2 are DFQATT and SNEGSKA (reference sequence). This CDR3 spans 14 amino acids. V shed 1 base, J shed 8 bases, and the junction held 7 bases outside the gene matches. CDR3 amino acids: CSARVSLAGRTQYF. The CDR3 bases are TGCAGTGCTAGAGTCTCCCTAGCGGGACGTACGCAGTATTTT.

CDR3 sequence (DNA): TGTGCCAGCAGCCCCCTGGCTAGCGGGGGGCTTAGCAATGAGCAGTTCTTC. Its protein is CASSPLASGGLSNEQFF. This chain joins TRBV3-1 and TRBJ2-1, with 11 bases matching TRBD2. The CDR3 has 17 amino acids. Germline values: CDR1 LGHDT, CDR2 YNNKEL (reference sequence). V dropped 4 bases and J dropped 6; count of bases not matched to a gene: 11.

The gene calls are TRBV3-1 and TRBJ2-1, with D hard to call. Per the germline V gene, CDR1 is LGHDT and CDR2 is YNNKEL (reference sequence). CDR3 length: 13 residues. Trimming cost V 3 bases and J 6 bases, with 9 bases left between them. CDR3: CASSHGPPNEQFF. The DNA of the CDR3 is TGTGCCAGCAGCCATGGACCTCCCAATGAGCAGTTCTTC.

The chain employs TRBV10-3 and TRBJ2-3; possible D gene TRBD2, 5 bases. There are 14 residues in the CDR3. Germline-derived CDR1 and CDR2 are ENHRY and SYGVKD. Trimming took off 11 bases at V and 4 bases at J, with 19 bases between the two ends. CDR3: CAARDPLSSDTQYF. CDR3 nucleotide sequence: TGTGCCGCCCGGGATCCCCTAAGCTCAGATACGCAGTATTTT.

The table lists this clonotype with a few counts. This rearrangement joins TRBV5-1 to TRBJ2-1; TRBD1 agrees at 8 bases. The germline V gene encodes CDR1 SGHRS and CDR2 YFSETQ. The CDR3 runs to 17 residues. J lost 5 bases, V lost 0 bases, and 10 bases had no gene match. CDR3 coding DNA: TGCGCCAGCAGCTTGGCTAGGACAGGGTGGGGACACAATGAGCAGTTCTTC. This codes for CASSLARTGWGHNEQFF.

This clonotype has a handful of counts. V usage is TRBV20-1 and J usage is TRBJ1-2; D is unresolved. Germline V gene sequence: CDR1 DFQATT, CDR2 SNEGSKA (reference sequence). The length of the CDR3 is 13 residues. V gave up 2 bases and J gave up 0 bases, with 7 bases separating them. The CDR3 loop reads CSARSTPNYGYTF. The DNA of the CDR3 is TGCAGTGCTAGATCGACACCTAACTATGGCTACACCTTC.

The rearrangement joins TRBV2 to TRBJ2-1; 11 bases align to TRBD2. The trim removed 3 bases at V and 10 bases at J, leaving 5 bases unmatched. The CDR3 loop spans 14 amino acids. Per the germline V gene, CDR1 is SNHLY and CDR2 is FYNNEI. The CDR3 DNA follows: TGTGCCAGCAGTGATAGCGGGGGGGCGAAAGAGCAGTTCTTC. Protein sequence: CASSDSGGAKEQFF.

A few counts support this clonotype. The gene calls are TRBV20-1 and TRBJ1-2, with a weak D call TRBD1 (6 bases). The V gene's germline CDR1 is DFQATT and CDR2 SNEGSKA (reference sequence). The CDR3 is 14 residues long. Trimming removed 1 base from V and 3 bases from J, with 12 bases in between. The CDR3 sequence is CSARVAGDYYGYTF. In DNA form, the CDR3 reads TGCAGTGCTAGAGTCGCAGGGGATTACTATGGCTACACCTTC.

The chain employs TRBV12-3 or TRBV12-4 and TRBJ1-5; no definite D call. CDR3 length: 13 amino acids. Trimming removed 5 bases from V and 4 bases from J, with 9 bases in between. The CDR3, as DNA: TGTGCCAGCAGTCTGAAACTAAATCAGCCCCAGCATTTT. Translating it yields CASSLKLNQPQHF.

V and J are TRBV18 and TRBJ2-7; 7 bases match TRBD2. The V gene end was trimmed by 3 bases and the J gene end by 3 bases; junction bases not matched to a gene: 5. Germline V gene sequence: CDR1 KGHSH, CDR2 LQKENI. CDR3 length equals 14 residues. The CDR3 here is CASSPTSRDYEQYF. The CDR3, as DNA: TGTGCCAGCTCACCGACTAGCAGGGACTACGAGCAGTACTTC.